This entry features one TCR beta chain sequence. The target antigen is unknown. Data came from immunoSEQ multiplex PCR; TCRdb stores just in-frame clones and leaves some out. The top ten clones hold around 0.85% of a sample with over 100,000 clones, about 94% of them seen once. The source of the sample is a study of cytomegalovirus exposure and HLA in healthy donors. Study-level findings and limits: A few CMV-associated chains proved CMV antigen-specific in vitro.

The specimen sequenced was PBMCs. The clonotype originates from a woman aged 18-29 years in good health and CMV-seronegative.

The CDR3 DNA sequence: TGTGCCACCCAAGGGGGCACTGAAGCTTTCTTT. It encodes CATQGGTEAFF. The chain couples TRBV5-4 to TRBJ1-1, with D possibly being TRBD1 (6 bases). Per germline, CDR1 SGHNT and CDR2 YYREEE (reference sequence). Trimming stripped 9 bases from V and 4 bases from J, with 10 bases between. The CDR3 covers 11 residues.